This TCR beta chain is from a study of T cell responses to AZD1222 COVID-19 vaccine. Sequencing was performed with immunoSEQ multiplex PCR; in TCRdb, only in-frame clones are kept and a portion is missing. The sample lists some 130,000 clones, roughly nine tenths occurring once. This CDR3 is built from 11 residues. The germline V gene encodes CDR1 MNHEY and CDR2 SMNVEV (reference sequence). V was cut by 6 bases and J by 1 base, with 2 bases left in between. Study results and limitations: Clonal diversity was possibly underestimated; the donors were predominantly white British and more often female. Repertoires in all cases were sampled only once the peak T cell response had passed. Dominant CD4 TCR responses targeted spike regions 160-218 and 743-854.

Comments on this clone: As yet, its antigen is unknown.

This receptor was taken from an adult in good health. Sample: peripheral blood, taken on day 0 of AZD1222 vaccination. This chain uses TRBV27 with TRBJ2-3; D ambiguous. CDR3 nucleotides: TGTGCCAGCAGACGCACAGATACGCAGTATTTT. The encoded protein is CASRRTDTQYF.